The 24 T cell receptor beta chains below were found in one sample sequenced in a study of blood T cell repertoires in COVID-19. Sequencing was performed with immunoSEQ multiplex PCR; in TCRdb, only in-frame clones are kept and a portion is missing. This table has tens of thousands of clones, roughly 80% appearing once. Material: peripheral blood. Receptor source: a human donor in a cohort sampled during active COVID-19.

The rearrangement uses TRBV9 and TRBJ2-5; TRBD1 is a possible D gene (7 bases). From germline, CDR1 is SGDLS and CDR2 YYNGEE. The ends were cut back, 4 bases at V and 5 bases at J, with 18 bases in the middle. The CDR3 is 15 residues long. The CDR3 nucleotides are TGTGCCAGCAGCCCCGACAGGGTTGGGGGGGAGACCCAGTACTTC. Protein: CASSPDRVGGETQYF.

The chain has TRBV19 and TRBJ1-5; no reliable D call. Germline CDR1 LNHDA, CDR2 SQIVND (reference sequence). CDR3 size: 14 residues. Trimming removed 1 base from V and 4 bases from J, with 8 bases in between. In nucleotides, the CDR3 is TGTGCCAGTAGTATAGTGAACCAGAATCAGCCCCAGCATTTT. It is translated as CASSIVNQNQPQHF.

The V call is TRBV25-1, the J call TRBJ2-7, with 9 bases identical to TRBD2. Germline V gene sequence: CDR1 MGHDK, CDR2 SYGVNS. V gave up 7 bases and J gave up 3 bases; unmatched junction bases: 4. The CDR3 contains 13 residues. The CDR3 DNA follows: TGTGCCAGCAAAGCGGGGGGCTTCTACGAGCAGTACTTC. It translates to CASKAGGFYEQYF.

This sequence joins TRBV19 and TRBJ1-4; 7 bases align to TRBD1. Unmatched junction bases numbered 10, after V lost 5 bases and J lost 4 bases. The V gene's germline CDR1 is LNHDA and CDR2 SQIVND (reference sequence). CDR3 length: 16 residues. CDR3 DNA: TGTGCCAGTAGTCCTGTGGAGACAGGGAGTAATGAAAAACTGTTTTTT. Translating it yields CASSPVETGSNEKLFF.

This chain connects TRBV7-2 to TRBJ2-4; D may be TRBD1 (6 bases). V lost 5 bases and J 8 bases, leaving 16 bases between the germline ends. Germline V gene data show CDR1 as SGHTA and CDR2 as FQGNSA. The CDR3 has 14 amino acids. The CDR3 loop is CASSRGQRADIQYF. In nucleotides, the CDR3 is TGTGCCAGCAGCCGGGGACAAAGGGCGGACATTCAGTACTTC.

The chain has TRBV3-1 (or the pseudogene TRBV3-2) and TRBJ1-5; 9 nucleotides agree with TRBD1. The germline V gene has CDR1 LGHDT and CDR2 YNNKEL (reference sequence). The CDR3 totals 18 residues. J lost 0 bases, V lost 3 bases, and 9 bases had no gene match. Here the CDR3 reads CASSQDRGRRDSNQPQHF. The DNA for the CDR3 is TGTGCCAGCAGCCAGGACAGGGGACGTCGCGATAGCAATCAGCCCCAGCATTTT.

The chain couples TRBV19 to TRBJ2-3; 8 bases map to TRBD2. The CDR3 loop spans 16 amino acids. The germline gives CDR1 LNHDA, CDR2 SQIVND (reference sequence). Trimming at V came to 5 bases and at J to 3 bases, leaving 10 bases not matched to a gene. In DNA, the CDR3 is TGTGCCAGTAGTTCCTTACCGGGACTAGTAACAGATACGCAGTATTTT. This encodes CASSSLPGLVTDTQYF.

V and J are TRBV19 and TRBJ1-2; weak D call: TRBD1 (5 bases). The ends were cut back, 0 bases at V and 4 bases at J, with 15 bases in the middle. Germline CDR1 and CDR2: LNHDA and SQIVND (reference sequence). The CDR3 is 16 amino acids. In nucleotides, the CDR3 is TGTGCCAGTAGTATAGATTCGACAAGGGACTCCTATGGCTACACCTTC. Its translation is CASSIDSTRDSYGYTF.

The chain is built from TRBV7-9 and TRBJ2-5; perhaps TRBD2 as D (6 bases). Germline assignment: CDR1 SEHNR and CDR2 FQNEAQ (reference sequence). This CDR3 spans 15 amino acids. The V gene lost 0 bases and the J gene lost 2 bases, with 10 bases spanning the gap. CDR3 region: CASSLAGGIQETQYF. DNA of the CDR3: TGTGCCAGCAGCTTAGCCGGGGGAATACAAGAGACCCAGTACTTC.

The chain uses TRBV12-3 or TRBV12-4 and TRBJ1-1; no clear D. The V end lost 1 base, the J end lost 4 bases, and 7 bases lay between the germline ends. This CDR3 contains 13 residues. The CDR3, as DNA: TGTGCCAGCAGTTTAGGGCGGGGCACTGAAGCTTTCTTT. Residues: CASSLGRGTEAFF.

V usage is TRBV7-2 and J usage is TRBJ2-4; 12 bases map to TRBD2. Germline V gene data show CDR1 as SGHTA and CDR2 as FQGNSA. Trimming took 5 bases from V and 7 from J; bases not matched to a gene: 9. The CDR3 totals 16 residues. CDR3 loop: CASSPLLAGGRNIQYF. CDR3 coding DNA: TGTGCCAGCAGCCCCTTACTAGCGGGGGGTCGGAACATTCAGTACTTC.

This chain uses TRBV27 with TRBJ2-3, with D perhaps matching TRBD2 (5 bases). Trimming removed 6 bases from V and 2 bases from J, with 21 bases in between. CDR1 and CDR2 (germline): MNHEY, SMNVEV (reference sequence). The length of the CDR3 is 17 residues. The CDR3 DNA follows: TGTGCCAGCAGACCAACTTCGGACTGGCCGCTCACAGATACGCAGTATTTT. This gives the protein CASRPTSDWPLTDTQYF.

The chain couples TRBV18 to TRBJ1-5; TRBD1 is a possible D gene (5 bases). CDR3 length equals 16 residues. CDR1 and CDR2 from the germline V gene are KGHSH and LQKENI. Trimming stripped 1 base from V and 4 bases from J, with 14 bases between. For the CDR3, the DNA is TGTGCCAGCTCACCACTCAGGGTCGGGTCAAATCAGCCCCAGCATTTT. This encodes CASSPLRVGSNQPQHF.

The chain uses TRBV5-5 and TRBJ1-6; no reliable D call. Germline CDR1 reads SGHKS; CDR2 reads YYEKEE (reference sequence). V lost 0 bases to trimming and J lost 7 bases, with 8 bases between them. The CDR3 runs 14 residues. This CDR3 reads CASSLENQNSPLHF. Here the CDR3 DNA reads TGTGCCAGCAGCTTGGAGAATCAGAATTCACCCCTCCACTTT.

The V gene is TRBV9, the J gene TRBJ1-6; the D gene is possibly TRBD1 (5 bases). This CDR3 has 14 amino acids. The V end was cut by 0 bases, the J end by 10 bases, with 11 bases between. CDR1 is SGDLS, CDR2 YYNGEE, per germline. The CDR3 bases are TGTGCCAGCAGCGTAGAACAACAGGCATCACCCCTCCACTTT. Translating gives CASSVEQQASPLHF.

The CDR3 nucleotides read TGTGCCAGCAGCTTGGAGGGACTAGCGGACAATGAGCAGTTCTTC. It translates to CASSLEGLADNEQFF. The chain joins TRBV5-4 to TRBJ2-1, with 11 bases that match TRBD2. The V segment lost 0 bases and the J segment 5 bases; nucleotides outside the gene matches: 1. The germline V gene has CDR1 SGHNT and CDR2 YYREEE (reference sequence). CDR3 length: 15 amino acids.

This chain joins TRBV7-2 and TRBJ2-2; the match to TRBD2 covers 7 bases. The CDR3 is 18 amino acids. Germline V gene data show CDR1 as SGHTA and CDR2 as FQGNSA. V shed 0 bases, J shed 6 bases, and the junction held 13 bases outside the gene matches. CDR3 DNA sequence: TGTGCCAGCAGCTTAGCCCCCCCCCGGGGAGGGTATCCCGGGGAGCTGTTTTTT. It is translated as CASSLAPPRGGYPGELFF.

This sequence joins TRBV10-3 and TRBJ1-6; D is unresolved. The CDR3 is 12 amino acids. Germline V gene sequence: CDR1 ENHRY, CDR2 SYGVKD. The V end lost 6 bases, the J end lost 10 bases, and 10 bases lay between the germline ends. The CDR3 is CAISPGESPLHF. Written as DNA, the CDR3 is TGTGCCATCAGCCCGGGAGAATCACCCCTCCACTTT.

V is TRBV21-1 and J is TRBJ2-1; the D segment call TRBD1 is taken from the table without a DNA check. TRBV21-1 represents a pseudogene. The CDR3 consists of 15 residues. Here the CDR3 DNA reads TGTGCCAGCAGCAAAGTCCCGGACAGGGGCAATGAGCAGTTCTTC. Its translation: CASSKVPDRGNEQFF.

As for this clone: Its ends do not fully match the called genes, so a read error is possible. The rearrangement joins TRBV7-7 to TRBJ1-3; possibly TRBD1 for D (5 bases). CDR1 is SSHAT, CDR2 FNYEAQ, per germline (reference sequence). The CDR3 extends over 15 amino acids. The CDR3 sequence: CASSSIAGLFKSIYF. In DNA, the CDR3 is TGTGCTAGCAGCTCCATTGCGGGGCTCTTTAAATCCATATATTTT.

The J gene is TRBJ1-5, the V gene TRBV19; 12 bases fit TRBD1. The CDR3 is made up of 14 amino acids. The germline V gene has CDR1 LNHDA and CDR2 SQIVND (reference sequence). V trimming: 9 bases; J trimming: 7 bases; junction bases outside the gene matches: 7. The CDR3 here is CASSGTGGWQPQHF. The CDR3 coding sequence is TGTGCCAGCTCCGGGACAGGGGGCTGGCAGCCCCAGCATTTT.

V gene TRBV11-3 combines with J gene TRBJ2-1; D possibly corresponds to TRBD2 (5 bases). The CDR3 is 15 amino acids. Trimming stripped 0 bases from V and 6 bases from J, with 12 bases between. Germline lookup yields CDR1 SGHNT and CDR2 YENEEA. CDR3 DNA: TGTGCCAGCAGCTTAGAGGACTCCCTTCCCAATGAGCAGTTCTTC. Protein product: CASSLEDSLPNEQFF. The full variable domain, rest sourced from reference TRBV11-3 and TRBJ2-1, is EAGVVQSPRYKIIEKKQPVAFWCNPISGHNTLYWYLQNLGQGPELLIRYENEEAVDDSQLPKDRFSAERLKGVDSTLKIQPAELGDSAVYLCASSLEDSLPNEQFFGPGTRLTVL.

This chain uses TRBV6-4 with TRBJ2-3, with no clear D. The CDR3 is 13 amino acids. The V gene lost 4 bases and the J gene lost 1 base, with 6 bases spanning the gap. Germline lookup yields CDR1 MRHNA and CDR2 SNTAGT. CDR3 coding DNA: TGTGCCAGCAGTGCCCCAGGCACAGATACGCAGTATTTT. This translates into CASSAPGTDTQYF.

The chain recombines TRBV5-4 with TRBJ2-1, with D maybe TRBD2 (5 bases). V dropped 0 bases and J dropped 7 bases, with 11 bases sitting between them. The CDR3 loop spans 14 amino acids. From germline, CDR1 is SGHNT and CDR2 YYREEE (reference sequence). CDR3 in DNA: TGTGCCAGCAGCTTGGGTGCGGGTAGGAATGAGCAGTTCTTC. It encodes CASSLGAGRNEQFF.